This T cell receptor beta chain emerged from a study of cytomegalovirus exposure and HLA in healthy donors. Study-wide points: Earlier analysis found most TCR beta V segments productive about 87% or about 30% of the time. Sequencing likely produced, as an artifact, a cluster of highly shared sequence variants.

The ends lost 4 bases at V and 3 bases at J; junction bases unmatched: 11. The CDR3 has 16 amino acids. In germline, CDR1 is MDHEN, CDR2 SYDVKM. PCR employed 60 Vbeta and 13 Jbeta primers. Libraries were prepared by immunoSEQ multiplex PCR; TCRdb keeps only in-frame clonotypes and omits some of them. The data contain about 150,000 clones, roughly three quarters of them singletons. To note about this clone: Its antigen remains unknown.

This chain connects TRBV28 to TRBJ1-1; TRBD1 agrees at 7 bases. Sequencing used PBMCs. This TCR came from a man younger than 40 in good health and CMV-seronegative. The chain's CDR3 is CASSSQGVNFDTEAFF. The CDR3 DNA reads as TGTGCCAGCAGTTCTCAGGGGGTGAACTTCGACACTGAAGCTTTCTTT.